This TCR beta chain was found in a study of CD8 T cells in ankylosing spondylitis. The CDR3 is made up of 15 amino acids. Germline V gene lookup returns CDR1 MNHEY and CDR2 SVGAGI. The trim removed 0 bases at V and 2 bases at J, leaving 3 bases unmatched. In making TCR beta libraries, quantitative 5'-RACE with molecular barcodes was used. Via MiXCR, TCRdb re-called the 5' RACE reads, giving one row per CDR3 protein. The table lists roughly 160,000 distinct CDR3 sequences, 9.8% of them singletons. Study results and limitations: Several of the motif variants were reported before in synovial fluid and blood from reactive arthritis. A TCR beta motif of under 10 highly homologous variants seemed to mark ankylosing spondylitis blood. A CD8+ phenotype characterized the disease-linked clones, which were relatively rare in peripheral blood.

In its sample, this clonotype was seen many times. What it recognizes is unknown. V and J are TRBV6-5 and TRBJ2-7, with 8 bases fitting TRBD2. This TCR came from a female donor with ankylosing spondylitis or in good health (not recorded which). Sequenced sample: blood, either unsorted or a sorted T cell fraction (not recorded which). CDR3 in DNA: TGTGCCAGCAGTTACTCGGCGGGAGGCCCCTACGAGCAGTACTTC. This sequence encodes CASSYSAGGPYEQYF.